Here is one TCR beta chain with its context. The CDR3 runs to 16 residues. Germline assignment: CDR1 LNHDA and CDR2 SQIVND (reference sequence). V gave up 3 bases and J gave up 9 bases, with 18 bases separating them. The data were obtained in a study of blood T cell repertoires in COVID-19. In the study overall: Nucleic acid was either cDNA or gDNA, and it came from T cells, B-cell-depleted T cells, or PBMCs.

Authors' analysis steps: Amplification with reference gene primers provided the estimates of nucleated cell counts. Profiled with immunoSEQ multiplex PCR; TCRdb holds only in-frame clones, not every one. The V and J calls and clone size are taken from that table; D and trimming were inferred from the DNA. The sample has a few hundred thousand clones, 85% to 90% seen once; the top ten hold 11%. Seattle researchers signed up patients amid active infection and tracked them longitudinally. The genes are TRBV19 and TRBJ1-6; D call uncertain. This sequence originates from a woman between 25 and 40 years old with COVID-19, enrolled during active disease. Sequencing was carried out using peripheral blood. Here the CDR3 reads CASSILTGSEVSPLHF. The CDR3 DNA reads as TGTGCCAGTAGTATCCTGACGGGATCGGAGGTTTCACCCCTCCACTTT.